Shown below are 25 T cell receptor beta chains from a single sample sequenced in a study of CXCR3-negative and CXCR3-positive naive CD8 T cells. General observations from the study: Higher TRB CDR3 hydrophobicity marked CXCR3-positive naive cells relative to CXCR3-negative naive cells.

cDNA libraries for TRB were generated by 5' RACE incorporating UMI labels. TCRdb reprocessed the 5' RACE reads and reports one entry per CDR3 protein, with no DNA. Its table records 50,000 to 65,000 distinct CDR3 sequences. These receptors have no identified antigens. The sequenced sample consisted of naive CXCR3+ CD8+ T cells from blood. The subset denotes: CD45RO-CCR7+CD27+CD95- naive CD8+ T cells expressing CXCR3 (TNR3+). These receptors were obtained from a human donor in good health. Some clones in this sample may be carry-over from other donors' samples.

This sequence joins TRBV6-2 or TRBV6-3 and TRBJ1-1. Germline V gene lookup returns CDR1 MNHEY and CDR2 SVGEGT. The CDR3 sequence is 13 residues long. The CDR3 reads CASSYAMNTEAFF.

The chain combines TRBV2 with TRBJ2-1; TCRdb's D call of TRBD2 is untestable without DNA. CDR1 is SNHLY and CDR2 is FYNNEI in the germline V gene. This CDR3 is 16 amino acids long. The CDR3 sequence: CASRTSGGAIGNEQFF.

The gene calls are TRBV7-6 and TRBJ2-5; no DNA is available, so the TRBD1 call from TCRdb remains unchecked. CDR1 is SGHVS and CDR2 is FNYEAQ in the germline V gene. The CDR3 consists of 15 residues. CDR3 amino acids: CASSLGQGYLGTQYF.

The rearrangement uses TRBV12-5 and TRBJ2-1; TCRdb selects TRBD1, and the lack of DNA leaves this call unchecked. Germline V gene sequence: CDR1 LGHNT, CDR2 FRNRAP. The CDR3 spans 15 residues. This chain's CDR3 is CASGTRQGANNEQFF. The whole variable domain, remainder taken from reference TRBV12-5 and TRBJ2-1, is DARVTQTPRHKVTEMGQEVTMRCQPILGHNTVFWYRQTMMQGLELLAYFRNRAPLDDSGMPKDRFSAEMPDATLATLKIQPSEPRDSAVYFCASGTRQGANNEQFFGPGTRLTVL.

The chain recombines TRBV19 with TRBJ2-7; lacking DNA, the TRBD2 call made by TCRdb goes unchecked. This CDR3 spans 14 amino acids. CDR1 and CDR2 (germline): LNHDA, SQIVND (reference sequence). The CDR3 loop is CASTSSGGADEQYF.

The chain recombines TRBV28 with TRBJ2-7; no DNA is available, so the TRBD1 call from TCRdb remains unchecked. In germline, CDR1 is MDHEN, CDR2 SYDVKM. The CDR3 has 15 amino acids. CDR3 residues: CASSYGTYPSYEQYF.

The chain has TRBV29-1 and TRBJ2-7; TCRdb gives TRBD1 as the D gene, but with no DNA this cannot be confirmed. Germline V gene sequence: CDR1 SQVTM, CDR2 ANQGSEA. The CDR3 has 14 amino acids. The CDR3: CSVEGTGEGFEQYF.

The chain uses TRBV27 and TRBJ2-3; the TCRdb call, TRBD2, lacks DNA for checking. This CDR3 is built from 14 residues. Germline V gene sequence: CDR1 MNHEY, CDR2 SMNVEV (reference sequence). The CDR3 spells CASSQGLAPTVQYF.

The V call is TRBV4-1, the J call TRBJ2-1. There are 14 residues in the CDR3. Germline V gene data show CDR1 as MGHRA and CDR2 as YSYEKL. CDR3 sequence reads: CASSQDLGGYEQFF.

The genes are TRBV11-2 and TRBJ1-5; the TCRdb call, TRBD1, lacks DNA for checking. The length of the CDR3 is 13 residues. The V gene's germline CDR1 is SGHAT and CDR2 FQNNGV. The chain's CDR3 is CASSLSVRQPQHF.

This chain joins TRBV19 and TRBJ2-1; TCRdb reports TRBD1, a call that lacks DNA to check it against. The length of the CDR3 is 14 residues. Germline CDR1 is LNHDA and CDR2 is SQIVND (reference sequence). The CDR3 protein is CATFGQGVMNEQFF.

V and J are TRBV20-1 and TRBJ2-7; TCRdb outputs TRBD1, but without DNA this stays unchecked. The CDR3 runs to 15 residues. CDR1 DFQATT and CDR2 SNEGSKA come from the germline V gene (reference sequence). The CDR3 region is CSARAYRNSSYEQYF.

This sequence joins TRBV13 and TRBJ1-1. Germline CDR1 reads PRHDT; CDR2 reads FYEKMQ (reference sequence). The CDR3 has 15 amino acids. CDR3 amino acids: CASSLNHVGNTEAFF. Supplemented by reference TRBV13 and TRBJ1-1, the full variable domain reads AAGVIQSPRHLIKEKRETATLKCYPIPRHDTVYWYQQGPGQDPQFLISFYEKMQSDKGSIPDRFSAQQFSDYHSELNMSSLELGDSALYFCASSLNHVGNTEAFFGQGTRLTVV.

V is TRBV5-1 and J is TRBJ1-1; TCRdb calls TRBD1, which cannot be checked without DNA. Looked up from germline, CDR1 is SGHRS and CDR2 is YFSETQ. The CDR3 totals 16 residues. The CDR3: CASSGPWPVGDTEAFF.

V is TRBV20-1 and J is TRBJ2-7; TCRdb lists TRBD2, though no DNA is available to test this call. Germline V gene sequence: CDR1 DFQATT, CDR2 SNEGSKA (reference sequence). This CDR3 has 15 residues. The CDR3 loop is CSATDFGTNSYEQYF.

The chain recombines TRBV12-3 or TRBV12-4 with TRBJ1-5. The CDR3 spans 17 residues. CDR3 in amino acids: CASSQGVGTASNQPQHF.

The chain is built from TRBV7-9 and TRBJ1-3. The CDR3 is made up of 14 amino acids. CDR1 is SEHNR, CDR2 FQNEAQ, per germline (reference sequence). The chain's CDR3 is CASSPFDAGNTIYF.

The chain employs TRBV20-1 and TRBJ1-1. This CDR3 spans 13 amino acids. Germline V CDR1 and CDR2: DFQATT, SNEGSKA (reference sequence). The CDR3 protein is CSARDFGYTEAFF.

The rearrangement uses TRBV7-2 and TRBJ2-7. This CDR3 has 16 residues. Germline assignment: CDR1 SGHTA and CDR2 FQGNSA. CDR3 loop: CASSLSVGSMSYEQYF.

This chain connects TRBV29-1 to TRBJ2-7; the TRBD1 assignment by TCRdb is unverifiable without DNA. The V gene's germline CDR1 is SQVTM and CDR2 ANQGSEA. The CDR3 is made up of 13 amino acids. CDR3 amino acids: CSALTGSGHEQYF.

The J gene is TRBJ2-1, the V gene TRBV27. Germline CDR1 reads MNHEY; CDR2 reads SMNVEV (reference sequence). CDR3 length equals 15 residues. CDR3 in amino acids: CASLQMAGSYNEQFF.

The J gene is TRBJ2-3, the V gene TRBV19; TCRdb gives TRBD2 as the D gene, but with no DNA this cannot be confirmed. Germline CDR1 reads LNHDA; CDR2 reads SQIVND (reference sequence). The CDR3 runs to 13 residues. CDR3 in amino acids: CASQAGGTDTQYF.

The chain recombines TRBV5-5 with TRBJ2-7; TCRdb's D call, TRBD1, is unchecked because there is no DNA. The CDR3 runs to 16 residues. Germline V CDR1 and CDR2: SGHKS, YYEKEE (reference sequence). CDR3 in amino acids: CSSSLPRDRTSYEQYF.

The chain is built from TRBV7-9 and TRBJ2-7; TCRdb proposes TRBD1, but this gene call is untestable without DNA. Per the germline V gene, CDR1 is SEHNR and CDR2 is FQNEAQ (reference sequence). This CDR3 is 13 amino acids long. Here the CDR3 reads CASSLPTGLEQYF.

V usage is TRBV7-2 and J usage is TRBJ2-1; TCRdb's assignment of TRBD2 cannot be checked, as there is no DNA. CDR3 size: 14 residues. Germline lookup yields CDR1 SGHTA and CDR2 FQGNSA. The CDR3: CASNPSGTHNEQFF.